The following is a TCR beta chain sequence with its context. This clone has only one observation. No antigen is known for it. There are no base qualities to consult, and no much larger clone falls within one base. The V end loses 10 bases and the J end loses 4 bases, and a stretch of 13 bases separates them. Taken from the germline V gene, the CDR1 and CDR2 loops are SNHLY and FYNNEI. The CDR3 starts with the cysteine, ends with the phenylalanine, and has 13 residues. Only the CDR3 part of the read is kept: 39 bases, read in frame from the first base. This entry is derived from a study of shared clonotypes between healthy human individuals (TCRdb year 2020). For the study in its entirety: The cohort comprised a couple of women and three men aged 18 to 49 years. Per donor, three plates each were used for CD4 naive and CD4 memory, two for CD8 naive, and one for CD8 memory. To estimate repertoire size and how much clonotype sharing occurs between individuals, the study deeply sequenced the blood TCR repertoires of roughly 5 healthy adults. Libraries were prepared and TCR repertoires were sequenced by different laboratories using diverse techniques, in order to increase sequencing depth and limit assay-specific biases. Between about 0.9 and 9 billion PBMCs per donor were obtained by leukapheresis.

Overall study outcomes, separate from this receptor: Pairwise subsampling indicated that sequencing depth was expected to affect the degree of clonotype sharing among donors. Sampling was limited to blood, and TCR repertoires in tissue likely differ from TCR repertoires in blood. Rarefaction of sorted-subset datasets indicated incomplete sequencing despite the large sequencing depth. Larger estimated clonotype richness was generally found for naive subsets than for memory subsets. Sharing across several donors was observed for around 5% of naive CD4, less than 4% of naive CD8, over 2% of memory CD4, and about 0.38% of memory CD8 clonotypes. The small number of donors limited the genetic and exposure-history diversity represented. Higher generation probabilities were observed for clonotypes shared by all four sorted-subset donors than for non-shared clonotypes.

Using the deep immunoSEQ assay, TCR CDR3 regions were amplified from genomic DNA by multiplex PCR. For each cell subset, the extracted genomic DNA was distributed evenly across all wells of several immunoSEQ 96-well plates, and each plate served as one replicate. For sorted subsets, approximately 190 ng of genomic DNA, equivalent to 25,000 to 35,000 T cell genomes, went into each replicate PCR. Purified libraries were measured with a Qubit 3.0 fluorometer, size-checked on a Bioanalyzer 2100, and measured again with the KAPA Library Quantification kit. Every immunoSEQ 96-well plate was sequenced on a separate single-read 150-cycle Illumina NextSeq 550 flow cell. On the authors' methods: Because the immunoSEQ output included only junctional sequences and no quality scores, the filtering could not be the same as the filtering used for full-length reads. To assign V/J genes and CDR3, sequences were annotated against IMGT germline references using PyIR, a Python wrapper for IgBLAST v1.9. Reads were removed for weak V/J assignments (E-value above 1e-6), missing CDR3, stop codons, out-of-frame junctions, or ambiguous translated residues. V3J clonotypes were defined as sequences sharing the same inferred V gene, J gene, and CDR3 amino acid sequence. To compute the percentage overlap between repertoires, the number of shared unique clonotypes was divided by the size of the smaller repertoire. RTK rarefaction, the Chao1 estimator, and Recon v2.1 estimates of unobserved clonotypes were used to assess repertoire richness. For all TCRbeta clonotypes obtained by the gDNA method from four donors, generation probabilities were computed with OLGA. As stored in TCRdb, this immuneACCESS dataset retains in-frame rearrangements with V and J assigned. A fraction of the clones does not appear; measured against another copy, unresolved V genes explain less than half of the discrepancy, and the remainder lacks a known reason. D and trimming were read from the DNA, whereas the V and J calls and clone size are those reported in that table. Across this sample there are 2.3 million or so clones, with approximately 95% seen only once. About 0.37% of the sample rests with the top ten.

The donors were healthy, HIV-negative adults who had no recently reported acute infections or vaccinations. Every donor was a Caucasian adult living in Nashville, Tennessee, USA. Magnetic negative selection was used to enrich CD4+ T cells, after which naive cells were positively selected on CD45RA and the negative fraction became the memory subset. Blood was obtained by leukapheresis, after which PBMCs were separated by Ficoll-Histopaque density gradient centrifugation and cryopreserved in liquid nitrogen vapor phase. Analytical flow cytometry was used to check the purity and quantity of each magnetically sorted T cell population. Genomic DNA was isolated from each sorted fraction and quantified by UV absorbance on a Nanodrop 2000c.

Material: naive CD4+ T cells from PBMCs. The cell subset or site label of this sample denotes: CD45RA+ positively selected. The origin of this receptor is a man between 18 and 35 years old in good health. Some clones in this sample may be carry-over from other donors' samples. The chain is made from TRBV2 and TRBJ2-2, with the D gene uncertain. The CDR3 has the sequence CATWGGITGELFF. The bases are TGTGCCACCTGGGGTGGTATCACCGGGGAGCTGTTTTTT. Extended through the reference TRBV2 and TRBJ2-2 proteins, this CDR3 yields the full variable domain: EPEVTQTPSHQVTQMGQEVILRCVPISNHLYFYWYRQILGQKVEFLVSFYNNEISEKSEIFDDQFSVERPDGSNFTLKIRSTKLEDSAMYFCATWGGITGELFFGEGSRLTVL.